This T cell receptor beta chain was observed in a study of Ad26.COV2.S vaccination and SARS-CoV-2 variants. A note on this clone: Antigen: not known.

The CDR3 has 14 residues. Germline CDR1 reads GTSNPN; CDR2 reads SVGIG (reference sequence). V was clipped by 0 bases and J by 6 bases, with 14 bases between them. Study findings and constraints: Total T cell responses were possibly underestimated by TCR breadth and depth analyses.

The method was immunoSEQ multiplex PCR; TCRdb's version includes in-frame clones alone and lacks a portion of them. The sample has roughly 500,000 clones, roughly 87% seen once. Noted treatment: about 20 received Ad26.COV2.S at low or high dose, single or two shots; five or six received placebo; per-sample allocation not given. Specimen acquisition occurred on day 63 following the initial vaccine or placebo injection. The source was peripheral blood, collected in a trial of Ad26.COV2.S vaccine versus placebo. V is TRBV30 and J is TRBJ1-2; D not certain. The TCR comes from a person aged 18-65 years who received the Ad26.COV2.S COVID-19 vaccine or a placebo. The CDR3 spells CAWSVTPQRHGYTF. CDR3 DNA sequence: TGTGCCTGGAGTGTAACCCCCCAGAGGCATGGCTACACCTTC.